These 11 T cell receptor beta chains originate from one sample sequenced in a study of blood T cell repertoires in COVID-19 (dated by TCRdb to the early 2020s). Libraries were prepared through the immunoSEQ multiplex PCR assay. TCRdb took this table from immuneACCESS and kept in-frame rearrangements with V and J called. Such tables lack part of the clones; where checked against another copy, unresolved V genes explain under half of the gap, and the rest is unexplained. This sample has around 190,000 clones in its table, and around 76% of those were observed once. The ten largest clones take up less than 9.5% of the sample. The sequenced sample consisted of peripheral blood. Receptor source: a woman aged 60-70 years with COVID-19, enrolled during active disease.

V is TRBV6-1 and J is TRBJ1-3; 7 nucleotides align to TRBD1. Germline values: CDR1 MNHNS, CDR2 SASEGT. The CDR3 length is 14 residues. Unmatched junction bases numbered 3, after V lost 6 bases and J lost 1 base. As DNA, the CDR3 is TGTGCCAGCAGAGAACAGGGGTCTGGAAACACCATATATTTT. Protein sequence: CASREQGSGNTIYF.

The chain has TRBV7-3 and TRBJ2-3; 10 nucleotides match TRBD2. CDR1 SGHTA and CDR2 FQGTGA come from the germline V gene. Unmatched junction bases numbered 6, after V lost 2 bases and J lost 1 base. The length of the CDR3 is 17 residues. CDR3 DNA sequence: TGTGCCAGCAGCTTAGTTCTAGCGGGAGCCCGCACAGATACGCAGTATTTT. This sequence encodes CASSLVLAGARTDTQYF.

The V call is TRBV27, the J call TRBJ2-7; 7 nucleotides align to TRBD1. This CDR3 contains 14 residues. In germline, CDR1 is MNHEY, CDR2 SMNVEV (reference sequence). Trimming cost V 4 bases and J 5 bases; bases outside gene matches: 8. CDR3 sequence: CASSSPTGSDEQYF. In nucleotides, the CDR3 is TGTGCCAGCAGTTCACCGACAGGGAGCGACGAGCAGTACTTC.

This clone was observed a few times. The V gene is TRBV7-2, the J gene TRBJ1-1; D might be TRBD1 (5 bases). This CDR3 is built from 13 residues. V gave up 5 bases and J gave up 2 bases, with 9 bases separating them. The germline V gene has CDR1 SGHTA and CDR2 FQGNSA. The CDR3 DNA follows: TGTGCCAGCAGCCCCGACAGTAACACTGAAGCTTTCTTT. Protein sequence: CASSPDSNTEAFF.

This sequence joins TRBV7-2 and TRBJ2-1; 11 bases map to TRBD2. The CDR3 sequence is 15 residues long. The V gene end was trimmed by 5 bases and the J gene end by 10 bases; junction bases not matched to a gene: 10. In germline, CDR1 is SGHTA, CDR2 FQGNSA. CDR3 DNA: TGTGCCAGCAGCGCTACTAGCGGGGGCTCCTGGGAGCAGTTCTTC. It encodes CASSATSGGSWEQFF.

The chain carries TRBV5-1 and TRBJ2-3; D possibly corresponds to TRBD2 (5 bases). The CDR3 has 14 residues. Germline CDR1 SGHRS, CDR2 YFSETQ. Trimming left V 6 bases short and J 0 bases short, with 11 bases between. The CDR3, as DNA: TGCGCCAGCACCGGGCTAGCTAGCACAGATACGCAGTATTTT. Amino acid sequence: CASTGLASTDTQYF. The whole variable domain, remainder taken from reference TRBV5-1 and TRBJ2-3, is KAGVTQTPRYLIKTRGQQVTLSCSPISGHRSVSWYQQTPGQGLQFLFEYFSETQRNKGNFPGRFSGRQFSNSRSEMNVSTLELGDSALYLCASTGLASTDTQYFGPGTRLTVL.

The rearrangement uses TRBV27 and TRBJ1-6; D is ambiguous. CDR1 is MNHEY and CDR2 is SMNVEV in the germline V gene (reference sequence). The V end was cut by 5 bases, the J end by 5 bases, with 13 bases between. This CDR3 is 15 amino acids long. DNA for the CDR3: TGTGCCAGCAGTGAATCCGGGATGGATAATTCACCCCTCCACTTT. Its protein product is CASSESGMDNSPLHF.

V and J are TRBV5-1 and TRBJ1-3; the D is unclear. The CDR3 extends over 17 amino acids. V lost 2 bases and J lost 0, with 15 bases in between. CDR1 is SGHRS, CDR2 YFSETQ, per germline. The CDR3 protein is CASSFRPLEDSGNTIYF. The DNA of the CDR3 is TGCGCCAGCAGCTTCCGTCCCTTAGAGGACTCTGGAAACACCATATATTTT.

This clone was seen repeatedly, ten times or more. The CDR3 DNA reads TGTGCCAACCCGGGGGGAGTTCCGCGATCCTACGAGCAGTACGTC. This gives the protein CANPGGVPRSYEQYV. The chain employs TRBV27 and TRBJ2-7; 7 bases line up with TRBD2. CDR3 length: 15 amino acids. Germline V gives CDR1 MNHEY, CDR2 SMNVEV (reference sequence). V shed 10 bases, J shed 1 base, and the junction held 13 bases outside the gene matches.

The chain employs TRBV5-1 and TRBJ1-1; 8 nucleotides line up with TRBD1. The ends lost 4 bases at V and 0 bases at J; junction bases unmatched: 8. Germline V gene data show CDR1 as SGHRS and CDR2 as YFSETQ. The CDR3 runs 16 residues. The DNA for the CDR3 is TGCGCCAGCAGCCTGGACCCGGGACAGGTGAACACTGAAGCTTTCTTT. Translating it yields CASSLDPGQVNTEAFF.

This clone was observed a single time. The CDR3 region has the DNA TGTGCCAGCAGCTTAGGGACAGATCCGTACTACGAGCAGTACGTC. Translation gives CASSLGTDPYYEQYV. The V gene is TRBV7-8, the J gene TRBJ2-7, with D maybe TRBD1 (6 bases). Germline V lookup: CDR1 SGHVS, CDR2 FQNEAQ. This CDR3 is built from 15 residues. The V end was cut by 1 base, the J end by 3 bases, with 13 bases between.